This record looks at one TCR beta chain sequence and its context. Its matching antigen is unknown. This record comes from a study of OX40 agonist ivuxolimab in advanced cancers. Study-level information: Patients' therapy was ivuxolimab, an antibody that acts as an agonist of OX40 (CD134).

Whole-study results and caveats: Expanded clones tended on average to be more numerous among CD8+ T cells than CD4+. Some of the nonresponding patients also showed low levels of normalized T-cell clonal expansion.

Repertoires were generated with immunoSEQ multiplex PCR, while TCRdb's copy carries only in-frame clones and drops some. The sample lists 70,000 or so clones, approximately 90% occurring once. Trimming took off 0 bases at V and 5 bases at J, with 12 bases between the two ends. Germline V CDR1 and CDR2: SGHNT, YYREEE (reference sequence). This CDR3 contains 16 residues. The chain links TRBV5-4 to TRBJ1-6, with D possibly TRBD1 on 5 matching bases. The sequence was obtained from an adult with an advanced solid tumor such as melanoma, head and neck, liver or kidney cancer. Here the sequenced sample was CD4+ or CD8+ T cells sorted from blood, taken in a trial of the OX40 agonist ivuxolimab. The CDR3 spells CASSLGGPRDNSPLHF. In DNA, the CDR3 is TGTGCCAGCAGCTTGGGGGGCCCGCGCGATAATTCACCCCTCCACTTT.